This is a list of T cell receptor beta chains from one sample in a study of Tregs in tolerant kidney transplant recipients. The table came from immunoSEQ multiplex PCR; TCRdb's copy has only in-frame clones and leaves some out. The repertoire holds 65,000 to 85,000 clones, with roughly 90% as singletons. Specimen: CD4+ T cells from blood (PBMCs), collected 24 months after the transplant. The receptors were gathered from a human patient who received a combined kidney and bone marrow transplant. Some of these T cells may belong to the graft donor. The CDR3 runs from the conserved cysteine through the conserved F or W. A D gene is named only where the DNA matches it firmly. Clone size, where shown, is once, few, many, or a class for clones that have expanded.

- | - | TRBJ2-1 | 13 | TRBV10-3 | TGTGCCATCAGTGAGTCGAGCTACAATGAGCAGTTCTTC | CAISESSYNEQFF
TRBD2 | - | TRBJ2-3 | 14 | TRBV2 | TGTGCCAGCAGGGGACTATGGCACACAGATACGCAGTATTTT | CASRGLWHTDTQYF
- | - | TRBJ1-6 | 15 | TRBV28 | TGTGCCAGCGGTTTAGGACAAAGTTATAATTCACCCCTCCACTTT | CASGLGQSYNSPLHF
TRBD1 | - | TRBJ2-3 | 17 | TRBV18 | TGTGCCAGCTCACCCCAGGACAGGGGTCGAAGCACAGATACGCAGTATTTT | CASSPQDRGRSTDTQYF
TRBD1 | - | TRBJ1-2 | 17 | TRBV4-3 | TGCGCCAGCAGCCAAGATATTCGGCAGGGGGATCCCTATGGCTACACCTTC | CASSQDIRQGDPYGYTF
- | - | TRBJ2-2 | 17 | TRBV27 | TGTGCCAGCAGTCCCAAGCCGGGTGTCGTCGGCACCGGGGAGCTGTTTTTT | CASSPKPGVVGTGELFF
TRBD2 | - | TRBJ2-7 | 15 | TRBV5-1 | TGCGCCAGCAGCTTCCAGCGGGAGATTATCCACGAGCAGTACTTC | CASSFQREIIHEQYF
- | once | TRBJ2-1 | 15 | TRBV7-3 | TGTGCCAGCAGCTTAACAGGGGGCTCCTACAATGAGCAGTTCTTC | CASSLTGGSYNEQFF
TRBD1 | - | TRBJ2-2 | 17 | TRBV19 | TGTGCCAGTAGTACCCACCCTTCGACAGGGTCCGGCGGGGAGCTGTTTTTT | CASSTHPSTGSGGELFF
- | - | TRBJ2-3 | 14 | TRBV30 | TGTGCCTGGGCCGGGACAAGAAGCACAGATACGCAGTATTTT | CAWAGTRSTDTQYF
- | - | TRBJ1-1 | 13 | TRBV19 | TGTGCCAGTGGGAGGGGACTTAACACTGAAGCTTTCTTT | CASGRGLNTEAFF
TRBD1 | - | TRBJ1-6 | 17 | TRBV7-9 | TGTGCCAGCAGCCCGACACGAACGGGACAGGGTCATTCCCCCCTCCACTTT | CASSPTRTGQGHSPLHF
TRBD2 | - | TRBJ2-7 | 14 | TRBV5-8 | TGTGCCAGCAGCCTGAGACTAGCGAGTTACGAGCAGTACTTC | CASSLRLASYEQYF
- | - | TRBJ1-2 | 12 | TRBV30 | TGTGCCTGGGGGCGGGCAAACTATGGCTACACCTTC | CAWGRANYGYTF
- | - | TRBJ2-7 | 15 | TRBV7-6 | TGTGCCAGCAGCTTAGCGGAGGGGGCGAGCTACGAGCAGTACTTC | CASSLAEGASYEQYF
- | - | TRBJ2-2 | 17 | TRBV7-9 | TGTGCCAGCAGCTTAACTTCCGTCCGAGAATACACCGGGGAGCTGTTTTTT | CASSLTSVREYTGELFF
TRBD2 | few | TRBJ2-3 | 16 | TRBV19 | TGTGCCAGTAGTATACGGACTAGCGGGAGAACAGATACGCAGTATTTT | CASSIRTSGRTDTQYF
TRBD1 | - | TRBJ1-2 | 15 | TRBV27 | TGTGCCAGCAGCCTGACAGGGGGTCCGGGCTATGGCTACACCTTC | CASSLTGGPGYGYTF
TRBD2 | once | TRBJ2-5 | 13 | TRBV2 | TGTGCCAGGAACTTAGCGGGCCAAGAGACCCAGTACTTC | CARNLAGQETQYF
TRBD1 | - | TRBJ2-2 | 14 | TRBV5-4 | TGTGCCAGCAGTCAGACAGGGTTCACCGGGGAGCTGTTTTTT | CASSQTGFTGELFF
TRBD1 | few | TRBJ1-4 | 15 | TRBV4-1 | TGCGCCAGCAGCCAAATAGGGGGCTCGGGTGAAAAACTGTTTTTT | CASSQIGGSGEKLFF
TRBD2 | - | TRBJ2-1 | 19 | TRBV4-2 | TGTGCCAGCAGCCCTATGGGACTAGCGGGGTCGAGCTCCTACAATGAGCAGTTCTTC | CASSPMGLAGSSSYNEQFF
- | - | TRBJ1-6 | 16 | TRBV28 | TGTGCCAGCAGTTTAAGTAGGGTCTGGGGGGGTTCACCCCTCCACTTT | CASSLSRVWGGSPLHF
TRBD2 | - | TRBJ2-1 | 14 | TRBV7-9 | TGTGCCAGCAGCTTAACTAGCGGGAGGAATGAGCAGTTCTTC | CASSLTSGRNEQFF
TRBD1 | - | TRBJ2-7 | 14 | TRBV4-1 | TGCGCCAGCAGCCAAGGGGACAGGGTCTACGAGCAGTACTTC | CASSQGDRVYEQYF
- | - | TRBJ1-2 | 14 | TRBV5-1 | TGCGCCAGCAGCTTCCATGCGAAAGACTATGGCTACACCTTC | CASSFHAKDYGYTF
- | - | TRBJ2-5 | 13 | TRBV5-1 | TGCGCCAGCAGCCCAGGGGTGCAAGAGACCCAGTACTTC | CASSPGVQETQYF
TRBD1 | - | TRBJ1-2 | 15 | TRBV25-1 | TGTGCCAGCAGTGGGGGTCCGCTAGGGGGCAATGGCTACACCTTC | CASSGGPLGGNGYTF
- | - | TRBJ1-2 | 13 | TRBV5-4 | TGTGCCAGCAGGATACAGGGATTAAATGGCTACACCTTC | CASRIQGLNGYTF
- | - | TRBJ1-5 | 14 | TRBV25-1 | TGTGCCAGCAGTCCGGGGGGTAGCAATCAGCCCCAGCATTTT | CASSPGGSNQPQHF
- | - | TRBJ1-2 | 13 | TRBV28 | TGTGCCAGCAGTCTAGTCCGGGGCTATGGCTACACCTTC | CASSLVRGYGYTF
TRBD1 | - | TRBJ1-2 | 17 | TRBV14 | TGTGCCAGCAGCCAAGGGCTCGGGGGACAGGCGCTTCTTGGCTACACCTTC | CASSQGLGGQALLGYTF
- | - | TRBJ2-5 | 15 | TRBV7-8 | TGTGCCAGCAGCAAACGGGTAGCAACCCAAGAGACCCAGTACTTC | CASSKRVATQETQYF
TRBD1 | - | TRBJ2-5 | 18 | TRBV7-2 | TGTGCCAGCAGCTTATCGAGAACTCCGGACAGGGGATGGGAGACCCAGTACTTC | CASSLSRTPDRGWETQYF
TRBD2 | - | TRBJ2-2 | 15 | TRBV18 | TGTGCCAGCTCAGAGGGACTAGCCAGCACCGGGGAGCTGTTTTTT | CASSEGLASTGELFF
- | - | TRBJ1-1 | 15 | TRBV6-5 | TGTGCCAGCAGTCCGGGGATAGGGCGAATCACTGAAGCTTTCTTT | CASSPGIGRITEAFF
TRBD2 | - | TRBJ2-7 | 14 | TRBV7-2 | TGTGCCAGCAGCTTAATACTAGCGGGAGTCGAGCAGTACTTC | CASSLILAGVEQYF
TRBD1 | - | TRBJ2-3 | 13 | TRBV19 | TGTGCCACCAGCGACAGGGCAACAGATACGCAGTATTTT | CATSDRATDTQYF